Shown below are 17 T cell receptor beta chains from a single sample sequenced in a study of CD8+ T cells in alopecia areata. cDNA prepared by RNA extraction and subsequent reverse transcription served as the template for sequencing. Method: immunoSEQ multiplex PCR; TCRdb's copy keeps in-frame clones and lacks some. The sample contains some 110,000 clones, roughly 66% of which appear only once. The sequenced sample consisted of CD4+ T cells sorted from blood. The receptor set was obtained from a human donor in good health.

This chain uses TRBV30 with TRBJ1-1; D not resolved. The CDR3 extends over 13 amino acids. V was shortened by 3 bases and J by 0 bases, with 8 bases between the two germline ends. CDR1 is GTSNPN, CDR2 SVGIG, per germline (reference sequence). CDR3 coding DNA: TGTGCCTGGAGCGGACGGTTGAACACTGAAGCTTTCTTT. Protein product: CAWSGRLNTEAFF.

V is TRBV5-6 and J is TRBJ1-2, with D uncertain. This CDR3 spans 17 amino acids. Germline lookup yields CDR1 SGHDT and CDR2 YYEEEE. Trimming took 1 base from V and 5 from J, leaving 21 bases between them. CDR3 DNA sequence: TGTGCCAGCAGCTTGTGGAAGGGAACGGATCGACCTTATGGCTACACCTTC. This encodes CASSLWKGTDRPYGYTF.

The chain carries TRBV11-2 and TRBJ1-1; no clear D. The CDR3 is made up of 12 amino acids. The V end lost 5 bases, the J end lost 4 bases, and 8 bases lay between the germline ends. CDR1 is SGHAT, CDR2 FQNNGV, per germline. The CDR3 reads CASSPSSTEAFF. For the CDR3, the DNA is TGTGCCAGCAGCCCTTCGTCCACTGAAGCTTTCTTT.

The chain combines TRBV29-1 with TRBJ1-5; D gene uncertain. Trimming took off 6 bases at V and 3 bases at J, with 15 bases between the two ends. CDR3 length: 14 residues. Germline CDR1 reads SQVTM; CDR2 reads ANQGSEA. The CDR3 protein is CSVAAGDHNQPQHF. In DNA, the CDR3 is TGCAGCGTGGCTGCGGGAGACCACAATCAGCCCCAGCATTTT.

The rearrangement links TRBV5-6 to TRBJ1-6, with a weak D call TRBD1 (5 bases). V lost 3 bases to trimming and J lost 8 bases, with 15 bases between them. The V gene's germline CDR1 is SGHDT and CDR2 YYEEEE. The CDR3 consists of 15 residues. CDR3 region: CASSSDTYTYSPLHF. Here the CDR3 DNA reads TGTGCCAGCAGCTCGGACACCTACACCTATTCACCCCTCCACTTT. The full variable domain, its missing parts supplied by reference TRBV5-6 and TRBJ1-6, is DAGVTQSPTHLIKTRGQQVTLRCSPKSGHDTVSWYQQALGQGPQFIFQYYEEEERQRGNFPDRFSGHQFPNYSSELNVNALLLGDSALYLCASSSDTYTYSPLHFGNGTRLTVT.

The CDR3 loop is CSGGDTNYGYTF. CDR3 DNA: TGCAGCGGCGGGGACACTAACTATGGCTACACCTTC. This chain connects TRBV29-1 to TRBJ1-2; D might be TRBD1 (6 bases). The germline V gene has CDR1 SQVTM and CDR2 ANQGSEA. The ends were cut back, 7 bases at V and 0 bases at J, with 9 bases in the middle. This CDR3 spans 12 amino acids.

This clone was seen more than once but under ten times. The chain joins TRBV5-1 to TRBJ2-5; no firm D call. In germline, CDR1 is SGHRS, CDR2 YFSETQ. The CDR3 length is 14 residues. With 3 bases removed from V and 0 bases from J, the gap between germline ends came to 9 bases. The CDR3 here is CASSSGSYQETQYF. In nucleotides, the CDR3 is TGCGCCAGCAGCTCCGGGTCTTACCAAGAGACCCAGTACTTC.

A remark on this clone: This sample includes further DNA sequences coding for the same CDR3. J is TRBJ2-4 and V is TRBV5-6; D remains ambiguous. Germline lookup yields CDR1 SGHDT and CDR2 YYEEEE. The CDR3 is made up of 15 amino acids. V shed 0 bases and J shed 0 bases, with 7 bases lying between them. DNA of the CDR3: TGTGCCAGCAGCTTGGAAAGACTAGCCAAAAACATTCAGTACTTC. It specifies CASSLERLAKNIQYF.

V is TRBV29-1 and J is TRBJ1-4, with 9 bases matching TRBD1. CDR1 is SQVTM, CDR2 ANQGSEA, per germline. J lost 8 bases, V lost 7 bases, and 5 bases had no gene match. The CDR3 runs to 12 residues. CDR3 nucleotides: TGCAGCGGCGGGACAGGGCTCGAAAAACTGTTTTTT. Residues: CSGGTGLEKLFF.

The count of this clone is one. V gene TRBV15 combines with J gene TRBJ1-1; D gene unclear. CDR1 is LNHNV and CDR2 is YYDKDF in the germline V gene (reference sequence). Trimming pared 0 bases from V and 2 bases from J, leaving 4 bases between. The CDR3 covers 13 residues. The CDR3 sequence: CATSRDVNTEAFF. The CDR3 coding sequence is TGTGCCACCAGCAGAGACGTAAACACTGAAGCTTTCTTT.

This rearrangement joins TRBV30 to TRBJ1-6; 8 positions agree with TRBD1. From germline, CDR1 is GTSNPN and CDR2 SVGIG (reference sequence). V shed 0 bases and J 7 bases; nucleotides not matched to a gene: 2. The length of the CDR3 is 14 residues. The CDR3 nucleotides are TGTGCCTGGAGTGTAAACAGGGGGAATTCACCCCTCCACTTT. Translation: CAWSVNRGNSPLHF.

J is TRBJ1-2 and V is TRBV30; D remains unclear. This CDR3 is 14 amino acids long. Deletions cut 1 base from V and 4 bases from J, with 13 bases between. Germline assignment: CDR1 GTSNPN and CDR2 SVGIG (reference sequence). The CDR3, as DNA: TGTGCCTGGAGTGCTACATCTTCTTCCTATGGCTACACCTTC. This translates into CAWSATSSSYGYTF.

This clone was seen more than once but under ten times. The V gene is TRBV5-6, the J gene TRBJ2-6; D perhaps matches TRBD2 (6 bases). The CDR3 is 16 residues long. The germline CDR1 and CDR2 sequences are SGHDT and YYEEEE. Trimming cost V 4 bases and J 0 bases, with 11 bases left between them. CDR3 DNA: TGTGCCAGCAGCCGCGGGACGGACTCTGGGGCCAACGTCCTGACTTTC. Its protein product is CASSRGTDSGANVLTF.

This clone appeared a single time. The CDR3 reads CASSTPGQGKRTEAFF. The CDR3 nucleotides are TGTGCCAGTAGTACCCCGGGACAGGGAAAAAGGACTGAAGCTTTCTTT. J is TRBJ1-1 and V is TRBV19, with 9 positions matching TRBD1. V gave up 4 bases and J gave up 5 bases; unmatched junction bases: 11. Germline-derived CDR1 and CDR2 are LNHDA and SQIVND (reference sequence). The CDR3 length is 16 residues.

The chain has TRBV7-7 and TRBJ2-6; TRBD1 aligns across 7 bases. The CDR3 has 17 residues. The germline CDR1 and CDR2 sequences are SSHAT and FNYEAQ (reference sequence). Trimming cost V 0 bases and J 2 bases; bases outside gene matches: 4. CDR3 sequence: CASSLAPQGAGANVLTF. CDR3 sequence (DNA): TGTGCCAGCAGCTTAGCGCCCCAGGGGGCTGGGGCCAACGTCCTGACTTTC.

The chain is built from TRBV29-1 and TRBJ2-2; 10 bases are a match to TRBD2. This CDR3 has 14 amino acids. Germline assignment: CDR1 SQVTM and CDR2 ANQGSEA. After removal of 6 bases from V and 3 bases from J, the junction contained 4 bases not matched to a gene. CDR3 sequence: CSVSGGAYTGELFF. CDR3 DNA: TGCAGCGTCAGCGGGGGGGCATACACCGGGGAGCTGTTTTTT.

This clone showed up just once. This sequence joins TRBV28 and TRBJ2-7; D is ambiguous. Between the trimmed V and J ends, which lost 1 base and 3 bases, there was a span of 4 bases. CDR1 and CDR2 from the germline V gene are MDHEN and SYDVKM. The CDR3 is 12 amino acids. CDR3 in DNA: TGTGCCAGCAGTTTATTGGGCTACGAGCAGTACTTC. It is translated as CASSLLGYEQYF.